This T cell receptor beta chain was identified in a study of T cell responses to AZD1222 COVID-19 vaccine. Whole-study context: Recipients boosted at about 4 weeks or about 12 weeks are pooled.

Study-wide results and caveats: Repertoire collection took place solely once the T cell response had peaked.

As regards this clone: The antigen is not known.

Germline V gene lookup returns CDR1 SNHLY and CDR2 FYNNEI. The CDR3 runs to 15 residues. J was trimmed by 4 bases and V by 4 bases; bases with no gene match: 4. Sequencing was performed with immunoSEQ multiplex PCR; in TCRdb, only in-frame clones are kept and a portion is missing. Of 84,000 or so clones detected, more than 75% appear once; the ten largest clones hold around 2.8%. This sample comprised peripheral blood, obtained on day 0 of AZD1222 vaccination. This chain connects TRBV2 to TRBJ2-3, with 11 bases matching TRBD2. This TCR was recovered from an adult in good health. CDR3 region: CASSVAGLAADTQYF. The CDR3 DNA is TGTGCCAGCAGTGTCGCGGGACTAGCGGCAGATACGCAGTATTTT. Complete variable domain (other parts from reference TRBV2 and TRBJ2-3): EPEVTQTPSHQVTQMGQEVILRCVPISNHLYFYWYRQILGQKVEFLVSFYNNEISEKSEIFDDQFSVERPDGSNFTLKIRSTKLEDSAMYFCASSVAGLAADTQYFGPGTRLTVL.